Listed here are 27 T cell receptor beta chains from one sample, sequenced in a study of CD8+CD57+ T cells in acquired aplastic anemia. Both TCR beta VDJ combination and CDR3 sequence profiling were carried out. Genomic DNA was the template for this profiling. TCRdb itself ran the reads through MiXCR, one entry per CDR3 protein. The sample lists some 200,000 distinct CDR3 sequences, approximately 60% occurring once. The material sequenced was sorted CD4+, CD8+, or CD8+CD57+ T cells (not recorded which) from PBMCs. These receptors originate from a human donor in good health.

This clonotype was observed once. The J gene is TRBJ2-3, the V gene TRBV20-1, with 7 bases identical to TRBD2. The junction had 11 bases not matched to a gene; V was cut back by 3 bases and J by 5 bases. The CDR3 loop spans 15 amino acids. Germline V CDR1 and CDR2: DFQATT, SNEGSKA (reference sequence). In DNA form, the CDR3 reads TGCAGTGCTAGGGCGGGGGAAGGCAAGGGAGATACGCAGTATTTT. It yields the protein CSARAGEGKGDTQYF.

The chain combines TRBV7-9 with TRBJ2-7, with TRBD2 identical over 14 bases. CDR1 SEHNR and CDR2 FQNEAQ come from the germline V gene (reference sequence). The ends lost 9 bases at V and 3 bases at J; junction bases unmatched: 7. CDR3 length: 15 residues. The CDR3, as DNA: TGTGCCAGTGCCGGGACTAGCGGGAGCATCTACGAGCAGTACTTC. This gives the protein CASAGTSGSIYEQYF. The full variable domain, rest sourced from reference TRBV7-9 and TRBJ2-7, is DTGVSQNPRHKITKRGQNVTFRCDPISEHNRLYWYRQTLGQGPEFLTYFQNEAQLEKSRLLSDRFSAERPKGSFSTLEIQRTEQGDSAMYLCASAGTSGSIYEQYFGPGTRLTVT.

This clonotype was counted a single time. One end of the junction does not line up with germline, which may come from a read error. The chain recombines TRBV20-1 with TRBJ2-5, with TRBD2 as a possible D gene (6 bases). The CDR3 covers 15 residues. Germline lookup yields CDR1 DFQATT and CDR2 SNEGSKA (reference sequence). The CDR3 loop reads CSARDRASAQEAQYF. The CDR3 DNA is TGCAGTGCCAGAGATCGGGCTAGCGCACAAGAGGCCCAGTACTTC.

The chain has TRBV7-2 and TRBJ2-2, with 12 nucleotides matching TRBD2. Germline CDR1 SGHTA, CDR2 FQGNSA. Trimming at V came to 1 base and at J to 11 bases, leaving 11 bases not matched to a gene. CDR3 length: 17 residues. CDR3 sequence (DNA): TGTGCCAGCAGCTTAGGTCGTCGACTAGCGGGGGAAGGAGAGCTGTTTTTT. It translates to CASSLGRRLAGEGELFF. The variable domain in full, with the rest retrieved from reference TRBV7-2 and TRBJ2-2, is GAGVSQSPSNKVTEKGKDVELRCDPISGHTALYWYRQSLGQGLEFLIYFQGNSAPDKSGLPSDRFSAERTGGSVSTLTIQRTQQEDSAVYLCASSLGRRLAGEGELFFGEGSRLTVL.

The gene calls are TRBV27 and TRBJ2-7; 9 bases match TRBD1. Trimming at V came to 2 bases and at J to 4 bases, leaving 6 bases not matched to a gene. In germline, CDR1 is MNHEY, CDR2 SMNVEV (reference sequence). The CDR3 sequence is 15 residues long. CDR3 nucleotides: TGTGCCAGCAGTTTAAGGAGACAGGGGGTGTACGAGCAGTACTTC. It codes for CASSLRRQGVYEQYF.

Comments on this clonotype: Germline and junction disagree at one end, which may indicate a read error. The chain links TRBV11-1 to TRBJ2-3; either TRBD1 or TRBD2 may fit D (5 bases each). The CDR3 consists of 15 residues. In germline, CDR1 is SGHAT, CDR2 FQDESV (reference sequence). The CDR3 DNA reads TGTGCTAGCAGCCTACTAGGGGCTAGCACAGATACGCAGTATTTT. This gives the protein CASSLLGASTDTQYF.

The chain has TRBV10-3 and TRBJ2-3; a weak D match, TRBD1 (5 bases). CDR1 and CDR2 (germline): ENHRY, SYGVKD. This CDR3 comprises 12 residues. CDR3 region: CASGQGADTQYF. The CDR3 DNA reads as TGTGCTTCTGGGCAGGGTGCAGATACGCAGTATTTT.

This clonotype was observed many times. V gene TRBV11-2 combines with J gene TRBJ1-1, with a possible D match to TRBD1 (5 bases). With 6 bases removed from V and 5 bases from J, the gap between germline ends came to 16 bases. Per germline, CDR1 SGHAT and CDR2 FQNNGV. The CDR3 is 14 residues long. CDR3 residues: CASRTWGQGTEAFF. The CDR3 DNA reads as TGTGCCAGCAGGACCTGGGGTCAGGGAACTGAAGCTTTCTTT.

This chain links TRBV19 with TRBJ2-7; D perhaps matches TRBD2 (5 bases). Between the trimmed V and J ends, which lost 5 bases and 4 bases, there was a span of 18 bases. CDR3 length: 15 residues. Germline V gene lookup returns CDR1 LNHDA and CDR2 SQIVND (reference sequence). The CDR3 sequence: CASSPRGLVGYEQYF. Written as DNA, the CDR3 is TGTGCCAGTAGTCCCCGCGGGCTAGTAGGTTACGAGCAGTACTTC.

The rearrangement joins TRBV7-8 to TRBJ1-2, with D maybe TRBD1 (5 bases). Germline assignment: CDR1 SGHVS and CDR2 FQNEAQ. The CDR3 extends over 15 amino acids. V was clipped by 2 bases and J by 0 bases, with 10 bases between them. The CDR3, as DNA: TGTGCCAGCAGCTTACGACAGCAAGCTAACTATGGCTACACCTTC. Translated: CASSLRQQANYGYTF.

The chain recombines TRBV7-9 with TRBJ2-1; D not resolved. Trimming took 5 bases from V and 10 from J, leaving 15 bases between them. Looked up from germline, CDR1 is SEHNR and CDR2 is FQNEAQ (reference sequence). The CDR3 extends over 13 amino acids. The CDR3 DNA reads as TGTGCCAGCAGCATGGGCGTCTCCTACGAGCAGTTCTTC. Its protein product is CASSMGVSYEQFF.

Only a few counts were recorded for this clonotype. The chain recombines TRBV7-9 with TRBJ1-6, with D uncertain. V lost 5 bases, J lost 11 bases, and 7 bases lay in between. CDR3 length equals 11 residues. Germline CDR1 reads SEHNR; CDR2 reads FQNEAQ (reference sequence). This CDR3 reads CASSAGAPLHF. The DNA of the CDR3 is TGTGCCAGCAGCGCCGGGGCACCCCTCCACTTT.

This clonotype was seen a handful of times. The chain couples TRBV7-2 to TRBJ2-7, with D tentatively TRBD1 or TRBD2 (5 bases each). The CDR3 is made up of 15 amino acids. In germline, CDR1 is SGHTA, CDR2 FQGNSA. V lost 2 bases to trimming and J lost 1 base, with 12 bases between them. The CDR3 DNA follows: TGTGCCAGCAGCTTAACGGGACGGGTGTCCTACGAGCAGTACTTC. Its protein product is CASSLTGRVSYEQYF.

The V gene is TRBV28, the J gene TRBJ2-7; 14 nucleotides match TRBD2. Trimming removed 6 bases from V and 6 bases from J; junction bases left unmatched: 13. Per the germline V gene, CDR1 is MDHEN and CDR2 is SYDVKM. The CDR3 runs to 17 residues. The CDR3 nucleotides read TGTGCCAGCAGCAAGGGACTAGCGGGAGTAACCCTCTTCGAGCAGTACTTC. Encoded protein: CASSKGLAGVTLFEQYF.

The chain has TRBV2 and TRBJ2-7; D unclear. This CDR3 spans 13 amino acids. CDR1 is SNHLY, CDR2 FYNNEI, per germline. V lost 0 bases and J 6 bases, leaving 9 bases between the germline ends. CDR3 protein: CASSEAWGGEQYF. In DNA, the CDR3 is TGTGCCAGCAGTGAAGCATGGGGTGGCGAGCAGTACTTC.

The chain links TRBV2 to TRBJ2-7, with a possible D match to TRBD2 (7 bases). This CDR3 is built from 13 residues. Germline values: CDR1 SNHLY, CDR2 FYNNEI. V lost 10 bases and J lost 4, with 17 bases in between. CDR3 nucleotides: TGTGCCACCCCCTCGGGGGGCAGGTACGAGCAGTACTTC. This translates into CATPSGGRYEQYF.

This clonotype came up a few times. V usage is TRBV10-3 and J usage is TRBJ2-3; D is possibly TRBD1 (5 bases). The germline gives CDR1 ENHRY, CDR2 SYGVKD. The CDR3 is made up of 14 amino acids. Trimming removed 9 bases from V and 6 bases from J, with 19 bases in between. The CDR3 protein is CAIKDSLQSDTQYF. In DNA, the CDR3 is TGTGCCATTAAAGACAGTCTGCAATCGGATACGCAGTATTTT.

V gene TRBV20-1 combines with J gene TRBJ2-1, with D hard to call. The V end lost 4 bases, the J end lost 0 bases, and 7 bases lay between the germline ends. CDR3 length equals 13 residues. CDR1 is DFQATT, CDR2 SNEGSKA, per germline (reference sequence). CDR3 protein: CSANVASYNEQFF. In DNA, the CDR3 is TGCAGTGCTAATGTGGCCTCCTACAATGAGCAGTTCTTC.

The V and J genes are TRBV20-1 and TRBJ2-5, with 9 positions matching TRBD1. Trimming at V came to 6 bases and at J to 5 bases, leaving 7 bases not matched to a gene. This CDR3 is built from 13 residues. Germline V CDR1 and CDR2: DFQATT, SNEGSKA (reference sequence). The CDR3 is CSARTGEWETQYF. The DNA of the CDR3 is TGCAGTGCGCGGACAGGGGAATGGGAGACCCAGTACTTC.

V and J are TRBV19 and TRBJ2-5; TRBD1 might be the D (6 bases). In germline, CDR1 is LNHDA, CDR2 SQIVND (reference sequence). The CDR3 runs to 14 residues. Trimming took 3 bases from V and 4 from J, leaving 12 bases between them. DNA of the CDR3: TGTGCCAGTAGTATTACAGGGTCGGCAGAGACCCAGTACTTC. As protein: CASSITGSAETQYF. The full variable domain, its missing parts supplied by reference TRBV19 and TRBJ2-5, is DGGITQSPKYLFRKEGQNVTLSCEQNLNHDAMYWYRQDPGQGLRLIYYSQIVNDFQKGDIAEGYSVSREKKESFPLTVTSAQKNPTAFYLCASSITGSAETQYFGPGTRLLVL.

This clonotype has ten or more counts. As DNA, the CDR3 is TGCAGTGCTAGGGAAGGGGAGGCGATTGGAAACACCATATATTTT. This codes for CSAREGEAIGNTIYF. This rearrangement joins TRBV20-1 to TRBJ1-3; tentatively, D is TRBD1 (5 bases). This CDR3 spans 15 amino acids. The germline V gene has CDR1 DFQATT and CDR2 SNEGSKA (reference sequence). Trimming left V 3 bases short and J 3 bases short, with 15 bases between.

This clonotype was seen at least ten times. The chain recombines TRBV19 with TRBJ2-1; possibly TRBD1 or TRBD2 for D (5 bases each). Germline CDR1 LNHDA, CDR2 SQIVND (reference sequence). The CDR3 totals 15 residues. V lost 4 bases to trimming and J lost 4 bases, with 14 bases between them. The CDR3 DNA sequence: TGTGCCAGTAGTACGGGACGTAGCTCATACAATGAGCAGTTCTTC. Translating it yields CASSTGRSSYNEQFF.

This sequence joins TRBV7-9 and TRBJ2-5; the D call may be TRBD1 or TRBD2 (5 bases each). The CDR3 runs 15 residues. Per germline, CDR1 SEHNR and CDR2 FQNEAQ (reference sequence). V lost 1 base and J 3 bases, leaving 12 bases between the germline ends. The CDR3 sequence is CASSLVRGRKETQYF. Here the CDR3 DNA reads TGTGCCAGCAGCTTAGTGAGGGGAAGAAAAGAGACCCAGTACTTC.

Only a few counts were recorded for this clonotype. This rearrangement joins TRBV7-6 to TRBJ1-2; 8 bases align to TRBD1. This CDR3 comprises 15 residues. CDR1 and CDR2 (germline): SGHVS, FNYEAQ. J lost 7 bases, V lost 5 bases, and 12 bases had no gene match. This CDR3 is CASSRAQGAQGGYTF. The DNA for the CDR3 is TGTGCCAGCAGCCGGGCTCAGGGGGCGCAAGGTGGCTACACCTTC.

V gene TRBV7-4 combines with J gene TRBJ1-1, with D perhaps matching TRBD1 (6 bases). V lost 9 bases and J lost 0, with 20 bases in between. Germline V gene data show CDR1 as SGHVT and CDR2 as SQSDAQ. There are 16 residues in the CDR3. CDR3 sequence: CASNPGTPLMNTEAFF. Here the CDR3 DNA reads TGTGCCAGTAATCCCGGGACACCTCTCATGAACACTGAAGCTTTCTTT.

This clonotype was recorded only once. The CDR3 DNA follows: TGTGCCACCAGTGATGCCAAGGAGATTGGAAACACCATATATTTT. This codes for CATSDAKEIGNTIYF. The rearrangement joins TRBV24-1 to TRBJ1-3; D gene ambiguous. Trimming left V 3 bases short and J 3 bases short, with 11 bases between. CDR3 length: 15 amino acids. From germline, CDR1 is KGHDR and CDR2 SFDVKD.

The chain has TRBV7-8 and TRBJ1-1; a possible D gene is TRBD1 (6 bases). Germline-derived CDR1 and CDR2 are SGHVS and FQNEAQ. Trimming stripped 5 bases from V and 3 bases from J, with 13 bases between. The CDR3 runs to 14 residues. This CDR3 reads CASSQNYRDTEAFF. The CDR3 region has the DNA TGTGCCAGCAGCCAAAACTACAGGGACACTGAAGCTTTCTTT.